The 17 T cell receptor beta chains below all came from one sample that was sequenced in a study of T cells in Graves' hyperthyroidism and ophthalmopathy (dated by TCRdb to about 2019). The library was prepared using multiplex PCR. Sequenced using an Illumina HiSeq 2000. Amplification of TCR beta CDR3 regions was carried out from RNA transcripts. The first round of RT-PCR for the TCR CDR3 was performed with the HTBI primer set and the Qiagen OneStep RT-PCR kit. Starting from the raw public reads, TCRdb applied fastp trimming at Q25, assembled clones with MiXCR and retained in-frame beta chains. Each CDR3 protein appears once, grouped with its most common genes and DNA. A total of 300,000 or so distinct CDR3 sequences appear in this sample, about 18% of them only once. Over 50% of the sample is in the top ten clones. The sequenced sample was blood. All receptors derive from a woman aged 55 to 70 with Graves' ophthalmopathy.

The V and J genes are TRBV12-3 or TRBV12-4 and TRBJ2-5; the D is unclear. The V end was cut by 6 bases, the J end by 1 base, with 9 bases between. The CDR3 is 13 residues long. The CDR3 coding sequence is TGTGCCAGCAGGGGGAACCCCCAAGAGACCCAGTACTTC. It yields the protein CASRGNPQETQYF.

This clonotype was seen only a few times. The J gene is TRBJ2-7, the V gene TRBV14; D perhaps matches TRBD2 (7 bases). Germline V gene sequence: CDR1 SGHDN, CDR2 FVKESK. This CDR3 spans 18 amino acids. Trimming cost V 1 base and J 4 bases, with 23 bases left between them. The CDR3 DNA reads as TGTGCCAGCAGCCAAGGAAGAAGAGTGGGGGGGCCCGGTTACGAGCAGTACTTC. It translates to CASSQGRRVGGPGYEQYF.

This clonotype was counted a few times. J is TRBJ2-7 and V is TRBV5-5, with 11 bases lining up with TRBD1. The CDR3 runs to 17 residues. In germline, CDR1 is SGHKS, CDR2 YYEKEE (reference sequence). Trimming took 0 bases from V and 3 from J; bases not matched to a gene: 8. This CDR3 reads CASSLARPGQGGYEQYF. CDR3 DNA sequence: TGTGCCAGCAGCTTGGCCCGACCGGGACAGGGGGGCTACGAGCAGTACTTC.

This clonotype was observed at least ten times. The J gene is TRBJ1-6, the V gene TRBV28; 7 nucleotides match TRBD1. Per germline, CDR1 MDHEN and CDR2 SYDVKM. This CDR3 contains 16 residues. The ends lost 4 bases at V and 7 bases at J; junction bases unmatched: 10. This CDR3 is CASSSLKGGLNSPLHF. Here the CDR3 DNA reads TGTGCCAGCAGTTCCCTTAAAGGGGGCCTAAATTCACCCCTCCACTTT.

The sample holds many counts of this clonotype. The CDR3 DNA is TGCAGTGCTCTGGGGGCCGCGAGGAGTAGCGGGGGGCAGTATTTT. Translated, it gives CSALGAARSSGGQYF. The genes are TRBV20-1 and TRBJ2-3; 9 bases match TRBD2. V shed 5 bases and J 11 bases; nucleotides not matched to a gene: 17. Germline V gene data show CDR1 as DFQATT and CDR2 as SNEGSKA (reference sequence). This CDR3 spans 15 amino acids.

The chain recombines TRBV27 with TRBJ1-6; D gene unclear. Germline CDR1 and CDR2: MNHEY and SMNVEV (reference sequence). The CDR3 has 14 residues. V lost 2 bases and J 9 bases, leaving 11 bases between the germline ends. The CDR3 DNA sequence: TGTGCCAGCAGTTTAAGGCAGCCGCTTTCACCCCTCCACTTT. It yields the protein CASSLRQPLSPLHF.

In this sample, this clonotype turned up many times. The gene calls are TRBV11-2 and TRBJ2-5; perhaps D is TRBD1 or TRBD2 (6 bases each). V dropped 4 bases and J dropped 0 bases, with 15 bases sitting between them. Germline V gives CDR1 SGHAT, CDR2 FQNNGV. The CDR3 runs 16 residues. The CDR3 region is CASSSGAETYQETQYF. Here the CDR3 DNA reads TGTGCCAGCAGCTCGGGGGCAGAAACCTACCAAGAGACCCAGTACTTC.

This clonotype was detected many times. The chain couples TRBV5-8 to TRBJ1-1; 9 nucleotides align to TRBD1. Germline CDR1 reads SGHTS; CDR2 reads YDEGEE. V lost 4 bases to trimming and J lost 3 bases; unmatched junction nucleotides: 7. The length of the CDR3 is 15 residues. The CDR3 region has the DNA TGTGCCAGCAGCCAGGACAGGGGTCGATACACTGAAGCTTTCTTT. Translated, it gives CASSQDRGRYTEAFF.

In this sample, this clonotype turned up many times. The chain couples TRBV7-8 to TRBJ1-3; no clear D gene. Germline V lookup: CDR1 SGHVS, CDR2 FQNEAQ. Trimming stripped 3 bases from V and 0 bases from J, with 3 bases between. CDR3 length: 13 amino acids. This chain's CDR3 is CASSFGSGNTIYF. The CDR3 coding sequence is TGTGCCAGCAGCTTCGGCTCTGGAAACACCATATATTTT. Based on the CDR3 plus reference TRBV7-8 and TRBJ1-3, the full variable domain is GAGVSQSPRYKVAKRGQDVALRCDPISGHVSLFWYQQALGQGPEFLTYFQNEAQLDKSGLPSDRFFAERPEGSVSTLKIQRTQQEDSAVYLCASSFGSGNTIYFGEGSWLTVV.

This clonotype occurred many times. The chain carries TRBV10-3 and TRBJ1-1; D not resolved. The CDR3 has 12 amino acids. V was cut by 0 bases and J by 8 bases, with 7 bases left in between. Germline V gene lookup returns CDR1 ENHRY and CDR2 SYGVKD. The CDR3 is CAISESMEEAFF. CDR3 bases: TGTGCCATCAGTGAGTCTATGGAGGAAGCTTTCTTT.

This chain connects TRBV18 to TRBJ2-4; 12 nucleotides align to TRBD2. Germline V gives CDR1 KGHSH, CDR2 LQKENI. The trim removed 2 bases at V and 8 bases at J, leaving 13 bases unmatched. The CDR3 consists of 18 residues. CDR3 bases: TGTGCCAGCTCACCAAACCCGGGACTAGCGGGTGCCATAGACATTCAGTACTTC. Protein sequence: CASSPNPGLAGAIDIQYF.

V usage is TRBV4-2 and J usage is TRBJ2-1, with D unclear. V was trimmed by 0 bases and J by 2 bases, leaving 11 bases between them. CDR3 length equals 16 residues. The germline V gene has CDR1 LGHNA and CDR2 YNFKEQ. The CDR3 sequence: CASSQDVLTPYNEQFF. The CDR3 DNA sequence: TGTGCCAGCAGCCAAGATGTCCTAACCCCCTACAATGAGCAGTTCTTC.

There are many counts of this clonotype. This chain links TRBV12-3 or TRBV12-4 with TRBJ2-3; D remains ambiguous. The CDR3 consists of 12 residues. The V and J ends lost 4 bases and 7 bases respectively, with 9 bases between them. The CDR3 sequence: CASSSDRYTQYF. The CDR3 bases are TGTGCCAGCAGTTCAGACCGTTATACGCAGTATTTT.

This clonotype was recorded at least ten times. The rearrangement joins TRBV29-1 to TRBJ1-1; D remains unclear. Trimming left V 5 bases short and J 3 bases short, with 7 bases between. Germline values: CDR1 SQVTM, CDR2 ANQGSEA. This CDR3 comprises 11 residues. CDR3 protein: CSVHIDTEAFF. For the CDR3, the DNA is TGCAGCGTTCATATCGACACTGAAGCTTTCTTT.

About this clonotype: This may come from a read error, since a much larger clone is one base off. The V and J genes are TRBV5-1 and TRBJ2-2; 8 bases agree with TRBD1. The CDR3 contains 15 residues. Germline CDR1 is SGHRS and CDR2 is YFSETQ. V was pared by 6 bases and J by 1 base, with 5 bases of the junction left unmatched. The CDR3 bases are TGCGCCAGCACCACGGGACAGGAGAACACCGGGGAGCTGTTTTTT. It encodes CASTTGQENTGELFF.

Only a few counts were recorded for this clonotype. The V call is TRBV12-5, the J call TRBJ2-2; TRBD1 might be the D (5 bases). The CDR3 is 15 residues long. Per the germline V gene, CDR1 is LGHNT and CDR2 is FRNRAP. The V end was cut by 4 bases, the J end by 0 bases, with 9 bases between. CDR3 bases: TGTGCTAGTGGTTATCAAGGGGCGAACACCGGGGAGCTGTTTTTT. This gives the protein CASGYQGANTGELFF.

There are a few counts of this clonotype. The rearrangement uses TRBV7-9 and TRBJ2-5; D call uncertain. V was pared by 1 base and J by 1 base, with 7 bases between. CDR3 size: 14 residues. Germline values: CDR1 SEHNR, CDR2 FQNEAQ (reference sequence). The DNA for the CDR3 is TGTGCCAGCAGCTTAGAATGGACCCAAGAGACCCAGTACTTC. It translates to CASSLEWTQETQYF. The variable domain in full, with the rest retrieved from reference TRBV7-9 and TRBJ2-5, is DTGVSQNPRHKITKRGQNVTFRCDPISEHNRLYWYRQTLGQGPEFLTYFQNEAQLEKSRLLSDRFSAERPKGSFSTLEIQRTEQGDSAMYLCASSLEWTQETQYFGPGTRLLVL.